The 8 T cell receptor beta chains presented below share a single source sample, sequenced in a study of blood T cells in healthy people across ages (dated by TCRdb to between 2014 and 2017). The library was made by 5' RACE. Sequencing was carried out with an Illumina HiSeq 2500. A second PCR of roughly 7 to 12 cycles was run with a J-beta primer mix and a sample-barcoded 5' primer. The public sequencing data were trimmed at Q25 with fastp and processed into clonotypes with MiXCR by TCRdb, which kept only in-frame beta chains. Each entry is one CDR3 protein sequence, shown with its most common DNA and genes. This sample holds 780,000 or so distinct CDR3 sequences; roughly 25% were observed only once. The biggest ten clones account for more than 3% of the sample. Separately, the same data were catalogued under a study of T cells of mothers and their children.

The sequenced sample consisted of blood. These receptors all stem from a boy aged 10-17 years in good health.

The V gene is TRBV6-1, the J gene TRBJ2-5; 8 positions agree with TRBD1. This CDR3 contains 13 residues. CDR1 and CDR2 from the germline V gene are MNHNS and SASEGT. Unmatched junction bases numbered 3, after V lost 7 bases and J lost 2 bases. The CDR3 sequence: CASNYRGQETQYF. The CDR3 nucleotides read TGTGCCAGCAACTACAGGGGGCAAGAGACCCAGTACTTC.

This clonotype has just a few counts. One junction end disagrees with the germline gene, perhaps due to a read error. V gene TRBV7-9 combines with J gene TRBJ1-2, with 8 bases matching TRBD1. Germline V gives CDR1 SEHNR, CDR2 FQNEAQ (reference sequence). This CDR3 has 17 amino acids. The CDR3 sequence: CASSTLDRATTNYDYTF. CDR3 coding DNA: TGTGCCAGCAGCACTCTGGACAGGGCAACTACTAACTATGACTACACCTTC. Full variable domain (outside the CDR3, taken from reference TRBV7-9 and TRBJ1-2): DTGVSQNPRHKITKRGQNVTFRCDPISEHNRLYWYRQTLGQGPEFLTYFQNEAQLEKSRLLSDRFSAERPKGSFSTLEIQRTEQGDSAMYLCASSTLDRATTNYDYTFGSGTRLTVV.

In this sample, this clonotype turned up a few times. The chain links TRBV3-1 to TRBJ1-1; D is undetermined. The V end was cut by 2 bases, the J end by 7 bases, with 11 bases between. This CDR3 region has 13 residues. The germline V gene has CDR1 LGHDT and CDR2 YNNKEL (reference sequence). The chain's CDR3 is CASSQLEGGEAFF. CDR3 nucleotides: TGTGCCAGCAGCCAACTAGAGGGCGGTGAAGCTTTCTTT.

A few counts support this clonotype. This chain uses TRBV6-5 with TRBJ1-5; D is unclear. The V and J ends lost 5 bases and 9 bases respectively, with 20 bases between them. The CDR3 is 15 residues long. From germline, CDR1 is MNHEY and CDR2 SVGAGI. CDR3 region: CASSPDQMGDRPQHF. The CDR3, as DNA: TGTGCCAGCAGTCCCGATCAGATGGGAGACCGGCCCCAGCATTTT.

The chain uses TRBV18 and TRBJ2-7; D possibly uses TRBD1 or TRBD2 (5 bases each). Germline lookup yields CDR1 KGHSH and CDR2 LQKENI. CDR3 length: 13 amino acids. This CDR3 reads CVGSRGVGYEQYF. CDR3 nucleotide sequence: TGTGTCGGCTCACGAGGGGTTGGCTACGAGCAGTACTTC.

This clonotype was counted between two and nine times. This sequence joins TRBV9 and TRBJ2-1, with TRBD1 identical over 11 bases. After removal of 3 bases from V and 0 bases from J, the junction contained 2 bases not matched to a gene. Germline CDR1 and CDR2: SGDLS and YYNGEE. The CDR3 is 16 amino acids. CDR3 in amino acids: CASSGGTGGSYNEQFF. CDR3 in DNA: TGTGCCAGCAGCGGTGGGACAGGGGGCTCCTACAATGAGCAGTTCTTC. Full variable domain (rest looked up from reference TRBV9 and TRBJ2-1): DSGVTQTPKHLITATGQRVTLRCSPRSGDLSVYWYQQSLDQGLQFLIQYYNGEERAKGNILERFSAQQFPDLHSELNLSSLELGDSALYFCASSGGTGGSYNEQFFGPGTRLTVL.

V and J are TRBV7-2 and TRBJ2-1; a weak D match, TRBD1 (5 bases). V dropped 5 bases and J dropped 4 bases, with 15 bases sitting between them. The germline CDR1 and CDR2 sequences are SGHTA and FQGNSA. This CDR3 spans 15 amino acids. The CDR3 loop is CASSRWTPKYNEQFF. DNA for the CDR3: TGTGCCAGCAGCCGATGGACACCTAAGTACAATGAGCAGTTCTTC.

The chain combines TRBV20-1 with TRBJ2-1; D perhaps matches TRBD2 (6 bases). The CDR3 covers 12 residues. Germline V gene data show CDR1 as DFQATT and CDR2 as SNEGSKA (reference sequence). Trimming took off 3 bases at V and 5 bases at J, with 8 bases between the two ends. In DNA form, the CDR3 reads TGCAGTGCTAGGGGACTGAACAATGAGCAGTTCTTC. Its protein is CSARGLNNEQFF.